The clone carrying this TCR beta chain was recorded a few times. What it binds is not known. The entry originates in a study of post-analysis software for immune sequencing data. Study-level information: The courses of disease that were included comprised relapsing-remitting, secondary progressive and progressive-relapsing multiple sclerosis.

Study-wide findings and caveats: Batch-matched samples strongly co-clustered by F measure. Normalized Chao1 diversity was significantly lower in multiple sclerosis patients than in controls.

Prepared libraries of TCR beta cDNA carried unique molecular identifiers. With roughly 0.95 to 11 million T cells as the source, 540,000 or so cDNA molecules resulted. TCRdb called the PCR reads again in MiXCR, with one record for every CDR3 protein. Found here are hundreds of thousands of distinct CDR3 sequences, about 32% of them singletons; the top ten hold 0.55% to 0.65%. Sequences were obtained from blood. The TCR originated in a girl aged 10 to 17 with multiple sclerosis.

CDR3 DNA: TGTGCCATCAGGGGACGGGGTACGGACTATGGCTACACCTTC. Translated, it gives CAIRGRGTDYGYTF. V usage is TRBV10-3 and J usage is TRBJ1-2; tentatively, D is TRBD1 (5 bases). V dropped 6 bases and J dropped 3 bases, with 14 bases sitting between them. CDR1 is ENHRY and CDR2 is SYGVKD in the germline V gene. The CDR3 length is 14 residues.